This TCR beta chain was profiled in a study of glioma-infiltrating T cells. General observations from the study: Tissue and blood shared very few CDR3 sequences. Gliomas, especially low-grade, showed above-expected tissue-blood divergence; non-neoplastic patients showed below.

V lost 4 bases and J 3 bases, leaving 10 bases between the germline ends. Germline V gene data show CDR1 as MDHEN and CDR2 as SYDVKM. This CDR3 comprises 13 residues. Using RNA template, CDR3s of TCR alpha and beta were amplified with iRepertoire arm-PCR. Tissue mRNA or PBMC total RNA, roughly 90-400 ng, went into one-step reverse transcription and amplification. TCRdb ran MiXCR on the multiplex PCR reads and lists one entry per CDR3 protein. The sample contains about 130,000 distinct CDR3 sequences, around 23% of which appear only once. This clonotype has at least ten counts. As yet, its antigen is unknown.

The TCR originated in a human donor with low-grade glioma or glioblastoma, undergoing nonglioma brain surgery, or in good health (not recorded which). The specimen sequenced was glioma tissue, nonneoplastic brain tissue, or PBMCs (not recorded which). J is TRBJ2-7 and V is TRBV28; D unresolved. As DNA, the CDR3 is TGTGCCAGCAGTTACATCGCGCTCTACGAGCAGTACTTC. This translates into CASSYIALYEQYF.